This TCR beta chain was captured by sequencing in a study of T-cell memory formation after mild COVID-19. Notes on the study in general: The second-wave clones peaking on day 37 were not confirmed as SARS-CoV-2-specific. CD4/CD8 balance characterized clones contracting day 15 to 85, and CD4+ skew characterized later expanders.

Amplification by 5'RACE using constant-segment primers produced TCR alpha and TCR beta cDNA libraries that carried sample barcodes and UMIs. TCRdb ran MiXCR on the 5' RACE reads and lists one entry per CDR3 protein. The sample yields under 350,000 distinct CDR3 sequences, around 16% seen once. A note on this clonotype: Its antigen is currently unknown.

The germline gives CDR1 MNHEY, CDR2 SVGAGI. The CDR3 is 17 residues long. With 2 bases clipped from V and 9 bases from J, the junction kept 16 bases outside the gene matches. The sample was PBMCs or a T cell subset sorted from them (not recorded which). The V gene is TRBV6-5, the J gene TRBJ2-3; TRBD1 aligns across 8 bases. The clonotype comes from a man between 18 and 29 years old who had mild COVID-19 (a few samples of this study predate the infection). Cell type and time point are not known. CDR3 nucleotide sequence: TGTGCCAGCAGTTACGCCTGGACAGGGCCATCCCCATGGACGCAGTATTTT. This translates into CASSYAWTGPSPWTQYF.